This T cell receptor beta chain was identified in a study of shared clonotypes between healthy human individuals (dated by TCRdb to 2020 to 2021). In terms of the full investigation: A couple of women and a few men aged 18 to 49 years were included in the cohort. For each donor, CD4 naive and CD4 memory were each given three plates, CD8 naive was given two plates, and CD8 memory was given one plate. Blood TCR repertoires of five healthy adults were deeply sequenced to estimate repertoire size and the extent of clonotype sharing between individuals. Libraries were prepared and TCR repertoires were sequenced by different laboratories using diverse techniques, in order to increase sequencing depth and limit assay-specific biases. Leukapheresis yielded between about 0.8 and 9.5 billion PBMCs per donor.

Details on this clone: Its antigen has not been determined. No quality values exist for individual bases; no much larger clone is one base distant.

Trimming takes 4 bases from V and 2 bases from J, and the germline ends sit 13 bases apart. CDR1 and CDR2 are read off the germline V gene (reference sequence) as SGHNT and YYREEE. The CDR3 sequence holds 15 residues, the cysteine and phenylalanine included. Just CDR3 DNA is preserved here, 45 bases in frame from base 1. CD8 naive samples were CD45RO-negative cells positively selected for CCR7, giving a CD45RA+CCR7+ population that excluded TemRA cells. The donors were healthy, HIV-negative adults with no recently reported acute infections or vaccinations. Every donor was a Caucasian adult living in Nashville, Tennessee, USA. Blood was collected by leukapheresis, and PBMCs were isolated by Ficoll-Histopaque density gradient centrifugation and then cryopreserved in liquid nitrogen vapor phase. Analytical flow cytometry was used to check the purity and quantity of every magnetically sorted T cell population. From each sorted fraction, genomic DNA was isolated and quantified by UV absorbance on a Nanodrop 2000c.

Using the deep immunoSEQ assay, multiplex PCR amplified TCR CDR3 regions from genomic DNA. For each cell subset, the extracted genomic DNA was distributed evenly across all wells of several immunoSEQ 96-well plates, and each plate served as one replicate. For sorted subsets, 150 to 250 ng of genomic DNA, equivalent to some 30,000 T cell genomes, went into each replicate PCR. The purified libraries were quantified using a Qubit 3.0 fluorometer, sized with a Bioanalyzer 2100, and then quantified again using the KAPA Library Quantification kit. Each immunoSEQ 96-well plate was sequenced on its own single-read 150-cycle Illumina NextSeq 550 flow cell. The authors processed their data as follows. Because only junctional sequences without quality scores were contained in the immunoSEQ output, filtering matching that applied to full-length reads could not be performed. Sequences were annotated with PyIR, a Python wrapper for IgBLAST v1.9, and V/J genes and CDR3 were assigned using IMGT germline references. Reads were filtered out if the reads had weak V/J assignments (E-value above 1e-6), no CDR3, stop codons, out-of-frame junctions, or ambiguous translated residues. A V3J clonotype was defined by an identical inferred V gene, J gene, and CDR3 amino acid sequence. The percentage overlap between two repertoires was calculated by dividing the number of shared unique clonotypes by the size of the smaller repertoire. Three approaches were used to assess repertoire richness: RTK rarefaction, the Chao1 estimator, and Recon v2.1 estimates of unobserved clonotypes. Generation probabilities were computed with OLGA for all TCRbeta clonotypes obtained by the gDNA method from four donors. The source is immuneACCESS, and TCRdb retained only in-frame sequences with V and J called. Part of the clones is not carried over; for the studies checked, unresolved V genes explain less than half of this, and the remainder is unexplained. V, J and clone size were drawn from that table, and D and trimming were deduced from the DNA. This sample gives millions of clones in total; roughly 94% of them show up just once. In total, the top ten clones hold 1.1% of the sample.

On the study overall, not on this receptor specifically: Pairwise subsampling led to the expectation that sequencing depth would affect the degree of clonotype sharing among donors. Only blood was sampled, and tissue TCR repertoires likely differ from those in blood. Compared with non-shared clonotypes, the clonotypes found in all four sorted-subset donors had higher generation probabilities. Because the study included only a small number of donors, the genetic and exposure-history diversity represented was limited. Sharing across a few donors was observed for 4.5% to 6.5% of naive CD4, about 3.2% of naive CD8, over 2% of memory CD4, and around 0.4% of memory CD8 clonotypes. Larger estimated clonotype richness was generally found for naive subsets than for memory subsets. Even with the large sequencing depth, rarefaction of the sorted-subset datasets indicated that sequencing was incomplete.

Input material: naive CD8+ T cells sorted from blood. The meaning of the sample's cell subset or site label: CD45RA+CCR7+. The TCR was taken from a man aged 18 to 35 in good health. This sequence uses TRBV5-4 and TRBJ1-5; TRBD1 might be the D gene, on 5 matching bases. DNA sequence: TGTGCCAGCAGCGTATGGGGGTACGGCAATCAGCCCCAGCATTTT. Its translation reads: CASSVWGYGNQPQHF.